This entry lists 27 T cell receptor beta chains sequenced from one sample in a study of T cell responses to AZD1222 COVID-19 vaccine. Measured with immunoSEQ multiplex PCR; TCRdb has only the in-frame clones, and not every one. Here the sample spans around 110,000 clones, 75% to 90% being singletons. This material consisted of peripheral blood, taken on day 0 of MenACWY control vaccination. The source is an adult in good health.

This clone was seen a few times. The V gene is TRBV5-6, the J gene TRBJ1-4; D is possibly TRBD1 (5 bases). V lost 5 bases and J 8 bases, leaving 13 bases between the germline ends. CDR1 is SGHDT, CDR2 YYEEEE, per germline. This CDR3 is 13 amino acids long. Here the CDR3 DNA reads TGTGCCAGCAGGCGGCAGGGAAACGAAAAACTGTTTTTT. Protein sequence: CASRRQGNEKLFF.

The rearrangement joins TRBV18 to TRBJ1-2, with D unclear. The CDR3 is 13 residues long. V was shortened by 3 bases and J by 6 bases, with 11 bases between the two germline ends. CDR1 and CDR2 (germline): KGHSH, LQKENI. This chain's CDR3 is CASSPAVFNGYTF. For the CDR3, the DNA is TGTGCCAGCTCACCGGCGGTCTTCAATGGCTACACCTTC.

The rearrangement links TRBV14 to TRBJ2-7; D is possibly TRBD1 (5 bases). Germline CDR1 SGHDN, CDR2 FVKESK. V gave up 5 bases and J gave up 1 base, with 15 bases separating them. The CDR3 totals 15 residues. For the CDR3, the DNA is TGTGCCAGCAGCATCCAGGGTTTATCTTCCTACGAGCAGTACTTC. Encoded protein: CASSIQGLSSYEQYF.

This clone is a singleton in its sample. The chain has TRBV10-3 and TRBJ2-1; TRBD2 is a possible D gene (6 bases). The CDR3 spans 11 residues. In germline, CDR1 is ENHRY, CDR2 SYGVKD. Trimming took 11 bases from V and 6 from J, leaving 11 bases between them. The CDR3 nucleotides read TGTGCCTCCGGACTAACCAATGAGCAGTTCTTC. Its protein product is CASGLTNEQFF.

The rearrangement uses TRBV19 and TRBJ1-3; D is unresolved. V gave up 3 bases and J gave up 1 base, with 13 bases separating them. Germline CDR1 LNHDA, CDR2 SQIVND (reference sequence). The CDR3 consists of 16 residues. The CDR3: CASSMAAIPSGNTIYF. DNA for the CDR3: TGTGCCAGTAGTATGGCGGCGATACCTTCTGGAAACACCATATATTTT.

This sequence joins TRBV6-2 or TRBV6-3 and TRBJ1-2, with a weak D call TRBD1 (5 bases). CDR1 MNHEY and CDR2 SVGEGT come from the germline V gene. Trimming cost V 4 bases and J 4 bases, with 7 bases left between them. CDR3 length: 12 amino acids. The CDR3 DNA sequence: TGTGCCAGCAGTTCGGGACTCTATGGCTACACCTTC. Its protein is CASSSGLYGYTF.

A single count supports this clone. V gene TRBV28 combines with J gene TRBJ2-3, with 7 positions matching TRBD2. The trim removed 5 bases at V and 4 bases at J, leaving 9 bases unmatched. Germline CDR1 is MDHEN and CDR2 is SYDVKM. This CDR3 is 15 amino acids long. DNA of the CDR3: TGTGCCAGCAGTCCCCCTAGCGGTAACGCAGATACGCAGTATTTT. Its translation: CASSPPSGNADTQYF.

The chain links TRBV2 to TRBJ1-6; D may be TRBD1 (5 bases). The germline V gene encodes CDR1 SNHLY and CDR2 FYNNEI. Trimming removed 6 bases at V and 9 bases at J, with 15 bases between. The CDR3 is 14 residues long. CDR3 bases: TGTGCCAGCAGCGGGGACGGGATAATTTCACCCCTCCACTTT. Its protein is CASSGDGIISPLHF.

This chain links TRBV7-2 with TRBJ2-5; 13 positions agree with TRBD2. V lost 10 bases and J lost 5; bases outside the gene matches: 7. Germline V lookup: CDR1 SGHTA, CDR2 FQGNSA. The CDR3 sequence is 14 residues long. CDR3 sequence (DNA): TGTGCCACCGGGACTAGCGGGGTCGGGGAGACCCAGTACTTC. This encodes CATGTSGVGETQYF.

The gene calls are TRBV10-3 and TRBJ1-2; D is possibly TRBD1 (5 bases). The germline gives CDR1 ENHRY, CDR2 SYGVKD. The CDR3 runs to 13 residues. V was shortened by 2 bases and J by 5 bases, with 9 bases between the two germline ends. The CDR3 protein is CAISETGYYGYTF. The CDR3 bases are TGTGCCATCAGTGAGACAGGCTATTATGGCTACACCTTC.

This chain joins TRBV4-2 and TRBJ2-1; perhaps TRBD2 as D (6 bases). This CDR3 is built from 15 residues. CDR1 LGHNA and CDR2 YNFKEQ come from the germline V gene. V was trimmed by 4 bases and J by 4 bases, leaving 14 bases between them. The CDR3 DNA follows: TGTGCCAGCAGCCGAGGGACTCTCAATTACAATGAGCAGTTCTTC. This gives the protein CASSRGTLNYNEQFF.

The chain joins TRBV24-1 to TRBJ2-1; D gene unclear. V lost 1 base and J lost 9, with 12 bases in between. CDR3 length equals 14 residues. Germline V gene lookup returns CDR1 KGHDR and CDR2 SFDVKD. CDR3 sequence (DNA): TGTGCCACCAGTGATTTTTTCCCAGAGAGTGAGCAGTTCTTC. Protein: CATSDFFPESEQFF.

The J gene is TRBJ1-2, the V gene TRBV10-3, with 8 nucleotides matching TRBD1. V was clipped by 4 bases and J by 8 bases; unmatched bases: 6. CDR1 ENHRY and CDR2 SYGVKD come from the germline V gene. CDR3 length: 13 amino acids. The DNA of the CDR3 is TGTGCCATCAGTGGTCAGGGGGCGACGGGCTACACCTTC. Translating it yields CAISGQGATGYTF.

The rearrangement links TRBV5-1 to TRBJ2-7; TRBD2 might be the D (5 bases). The CDR3 consists of 15 residues. V was trimmed by 1 base and J by 0 bases, leaving 11 bases between them. CDR1 and CDR2 (germline): SGHRS, YFSETQ. The CDR3 reads CASSLFPGISYEQYF. The CDR3 bases are TGCGCCAGCAGCTTGTTTCCGGGGATCTCCTACGAGCAGTACTTC.

J is TRBJ2-7 and V is TRBV30, with no clear D. CDR3 length equals 13 residues. Germline V lookup: CDR1 GTSNPN, CDR2 SVGIG (reference sequence). The ends were cut back, 1 base at V and 1 base at J, with 8 bases in the middle. The CDR3 DNA reads as TGTGCCTGGAGTGGGGGTATTTCCTACGAGCAGTACTTC. This gives the protein CAWSGGISYEQYF.

The CDR3 sequence is CASSKHGQLQNTEAFF. DNA for the CDR3: TGTGCCAGCAGCAAACACGGACAGCTCCAGAACACTGAAGCTTTCTTT. J is TRBJ1-1 and V is TRBV21-1; the DNA was not compared with TRBD1, the D call given in the table. TRBV21-1 constitutes a pseudogene. This CDR3 has 16 residues.

This sequence joins TRBV14 and TRBJ2-7; D not certain. The CDR3 spans 15 residues. Germline-derived CDR1 and CDR2 are SGHDN and FVKESK. Trimming left V 0 bases short and J 1 base short, with 10 bases between. This chain's CDR3 is CASSQERPTSYEQYF. CDR3 coding DNA: TGTGCCAGCAGCCAAGAAAGACCAACGTCCTACGAGCAGTACTTC. The full variable domain, its missing parts supplied by reference TRBV14 and TRBJ2-7, is EAGVTQFPSHSVIEKGQTVTLRCDPISGHDNLYWYRRVMGKEIKFLLHFVKESKQDESGMPNNRFLAERTGGTYSTLKVQPAELEDSGVYFCASSQERPTSYEQYFGPGTRLTVT.

The V gene is TRBV5-5, the J gene TRBJ1-2; D not certain. Trimming cost V 0 bases and J 1 base, with 7 bases left between them. The CDR3 is 14 amino acids. From germline, CDR1 is SGHKS and CDR2 YYEKEE (reference sequence). CDR3 protein: CASSLEWGNYGYTF. The CDR3 DNA follows: TGTGCCAGCAGCTTGGAGTGGGGTAACTATGGCTACACCTTC.

The chain employs TRBV5-1 and TRBJ2-7; 9 bases fit TRBD1. Looked up from germline, CDR1 is SGHRS and CDR2 is YFSETQ. The CDR3 loop spans 15 amino acids. V lost 3 bases and J lost 7; bases outside the gene matches: 11. CDR3 in amino acids: CASSSLQGAAWEQYF. The CDR3 DNA reads TGCGCCAGCAGCTCCTTACAGGGGGCGGCTTGGGAGCAGTACTTC.

The chain recombines TRBV27 with TRBJ2-3, with TRBD1 matching 9 bases. V was pared by 8 bases and J by 2 bases, with 2 bases of the junction left unmatched. The germline gives CDR1 MNHEY, CDR2 SMNVEV (reference sequence). The CDR3 is made up of 13 amino acids. CDR3 protein: CASRDRVTDTQYF. The CDR3 coding sequence is TGTGCCAGCCGGGACAGGGTCACAGATACGCAGTATTTT.

The chain uses TRBV19 and TRBJ1-1; D call uncertain. CDR3 length: 14 amino acids. V was trimmed by 4 bases and J by 0 bases, leaving 9 bases between them. The germline gives CDR1 LNHDA, CDR2 SQIVND (reference sequence). The CDR3 DNA reads as TGTGCCAGTAGTACGACACGGATGAACACTGAAGCTTTCTTT. Protein product: CASSTTRMNTEAFF.

The genes are TRBV29-1 and TRBJ2-2; 9 positions agree with TRBD1. The trim removed 1 base at V and 3 bases at J, leaving 9 bases unmatched. Germline V lookup: CDR1 SQVTM, CDR2 ANQGSEA. The CDR3 totals 17 residues. Written as DNA, the CDR3 is TGCAGCGTTGAAGGTCTATCCGACAGGGGGGACACCGGGGAGCTGTTTTTT. Protein: CSVEGLSDRGDTGELFF.

The chain recombines TRBV2 with TRBJ1-5; tentatively, D is TRBD1 (5 bases). There are 16 residues in the CDR3. Trimming took off 6 bases at V and 0 bases at J, with 15 bases between the two ends. Germline CDR1 SNHLY, CDR2 FYNNEI. Here the CDR3 DNA reads TGTGCCAGCAGGGGGGGAGGGATTTATAGCAATCAGCCCCAGCATTTT. Its translation: CASRGGGIYSNQPQHF.

The rearrangement uses TRBV5-1 and TRBJ2-3; 14 nucleotides line up with TRBD2. Trimming cost V 4 bases and J 5 bases; bases outside gene matches: 6. This CDR3 has 16 amino acids. Per the germline V gene, CDR1 is SGHRS and CDR2 is YFSETQ. The CDR3 nucleotides read TGCGCCAGCAGCACCGGACTAGCGGGGGGAGGAGATACGCAGTATTTT. Protein product: CASSTGLAGGGDTQYF.

V gene TRBV7-9 combines with J gene TRBJ2-4; perhaps D is TRBD1 or TRBD2 (5 bases each). CDR3 length: 13 residues. Per the germline V gene, CDR1 is SEHNR and CDR2 is FQNEAQ (reference sequence). V was shortened by 3 bases and J by 7 bases, with 10 bases between the two germline ends. The DNA for the CDR3 is TGTGCCAGCAGCTTCGGGACGTATAACATTCAGTACTTC. Translation gives CASSFGTYNIQYF.

The chain carries TRBV7-9 and TRBJ1-2; a possible D gene is TRBD1 (5 bases). CDR3 length: 12 amino acids. V dropped 5 bases and J dropped 6 bases, with 10 bases sitting between them. CDR1 is SEHNR and CDR2 is FQNEAQ in the germline V gene (reference sequence). The CDR3 spells CASSPWDDGYTF. CDR3 nucleotide sequence: TGTGCCAGCAGCCCCTGGGACGATGGCTACACCTTC.

The count of this clone is one. The V gene is TRBV4-2, the J gene TRBJ2-2; tentative D call: TRBD1 (6 bases). This CDR3 has 17 amino acids. V lost 4 bases to trimming and J lost 1 base, with 16 bases between them. Per the germline V gene, CDR1 is LGHNA and CDR2 is YNFKEQ. The CDR3 here is CASSRRTVKGNTGELFF. CDR3 coding DNA: TGTGCCAGCAGCCGTAGGACAGTGAAGGGGAACACCGGGGAGCTGTTTTTT.